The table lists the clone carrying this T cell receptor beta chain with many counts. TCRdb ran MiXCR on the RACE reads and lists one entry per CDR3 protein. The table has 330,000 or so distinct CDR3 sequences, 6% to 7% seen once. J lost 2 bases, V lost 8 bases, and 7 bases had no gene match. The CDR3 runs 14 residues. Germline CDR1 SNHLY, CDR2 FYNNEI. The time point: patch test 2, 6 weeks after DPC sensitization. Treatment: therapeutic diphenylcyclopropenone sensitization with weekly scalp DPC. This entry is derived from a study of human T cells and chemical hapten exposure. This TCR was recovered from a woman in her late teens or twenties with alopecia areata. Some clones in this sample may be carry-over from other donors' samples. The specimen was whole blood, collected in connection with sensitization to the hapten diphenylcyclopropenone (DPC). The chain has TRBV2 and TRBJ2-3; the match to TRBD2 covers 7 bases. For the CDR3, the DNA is TGTGCCAGCGGGCGGGACTACTACACAGATACGCAGTATTTT. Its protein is CASGRDYYTDTQYF. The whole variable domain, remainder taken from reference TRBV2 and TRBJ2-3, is EPEVTQTPSHQVTQMGQEVILRCVPISNHLYFYWYRQILGQKVEFLVSFYNNEISEKSEIFDDQFSVERPDGSNFTLKIRSTKLEDSAMYFCASGRDYYTDTQYFGPGTRLTVL.